This T cell receptor beta chain was retrieved from a study of blood T cell repertoires in COVID-19. Study at large: PBMCs, B-cell-depleted T cells, or T cells were the source of the cDNA or gDNA that made up the material.

In the original processing: From reference gene primer amplification, estimates of nucleated cell counts were derived. Method: immunoSEQ multiplex PCR; TCRdb's copy keeps in-frame clones and lacks some. V and J calls and clone size are given by that table; D and trimming were obtained from the DNA. The table has some 99,000 clones, around 89% seen once. In germline, CDR1 is KGHSH, CDR2 LQKENI. With 4 bases removed from V and 7 bases from J, the gap between germline ends came to 11 bases. The CDR3 is 13 amino acids. The sequence was collected from a human donor in a cohort sampled during active COVID-19. Material for sequencing was peripheral blood. This chain joins TRBV18 and TRBJ2-4; no firm D call. CDR3 loop: CASSLGTINIQYF. The CDR3, as DNA: TGTGCCAGCTCACTTGGAACTATCAACATTCAGTACTTC.